This T cell receptor (beta chain) was sequenced in a study of blood T cells in healthy people across ages. As concerns this clonotype: Antigen unknown.

The germline CDR1 and CDR2 sequences are MNHNS and SASEGT. CDR3 length: 15 amino acids. The authors ran a second PCR of about 7 to 11 cycles using a sample-barcoded 5' primer and a J-beta primer mix. One entry per CDR3 protein results from TCRdb running MiXCR on the 5' RACE reads. In the table there are about 1.4 million distinct CDR3 sequences, approximately 63% of which are singletons. Study-level findings and limits: Because sorting was not performed, PBMCs prevented conclusive naive versus antigen-experienced comparison. Both naive CD4+ cell counts and diversity were greater in long-lived donors than in aged donors. Among T cells, TCR beta diversity per million cells dropped roughly linearly as age rose.

Extractions gave at least 6 micrograms of total RNA per sample. Sequencing was done on a sample of blood. The chain combines TRBV6-1 with TRBJ2-5; D gene unclear. TRBJ2-7 matches the DNA end more closely, so the J call is doubtful. This clonotype originated in a man in his late teens or twenties in good health. In DNA, the CDR3 is TGTGCCAGCAGTGATCTGGAAATCGGGTTCTACGAGCAGTACTTC. This gives the protein CASSDLEIGFYEQYF.